This T cell receptor beta chain was observed in a study of shared clonotypes between healthy human individuals. Study conclusions and caveats: Shared across several donors were roughly 5% of the naive CD4 clonotypes. A small donor pool kept down the genetic and exposure-history diversity that was represented.

An approximately 210 ng quantity of DNA, about 30,000 T cell genomes, went into the sorted-subset replicate PCRs. Sequencing used immunoSEQ multiplex PCR; TCRdb keeps in-frame clones, though not all of them. The repertoire holds 2 million to 2.5 million clones, more than 85% seen once, with under 0.45% in the top ten. A note on this clone: Its specificity is unknown.

V shed 9 bases and J 3 bases; nucleotides not matched to a gene: 9. The CDR3 is 14 amino acids. Germline loops: CDR1 LNHDA, CDR2 SQIVND (reference sequence). The sequence derives from a young man in good health. Some clones in this sample may be carry-over from other donors' samples. This chain uses TRBV19 with TRBJ2-5; 8 nucleotides line up with TRBD1. The material sequenced was naive CD4+ T cells from PBMCs. Documented subset: CD45RA+ positively selected. CDR3 region: CASIVTGEKETQYF. CDR3 coding DNA: TGTGCCAGCATCGTGACAGGGGAAAAAGAGACCCAGTACTTC.